Each of the 6 T cell receptor beta chains below was sequenced from the same sample in a study of shared clonotypes between healthy human individuals. Data came from immunoSEQ multiplex PCR; TCRdb stores just in-frame clones and leaves some out. Among almost 700,000 clones listed, approximately 90% were seen once. CD8 cells regarded as naive lacked CD45RO, were positively chosen for CCR7, and omitted terminally differentiated effector memory CD45RA+ cells. The sequenced sample was naive CD8+ T cells sorted from blood. These receptors came from a man aged 25-45 years in good health.

The chain links TRBV11-2 to TRBJ2-7; D not certain. The V end lost 3 bases, the J end lost 7 bases, and 13 bases lay between the germline ends. There are 13 residues in the CDR3. Germline loops: CDR1 SGHAT, CDR2 FQNNGV. CDR3 region: CASSFLGPLEQYF. The CDR3 DNA sequence: TGTGCCAGCAGCTTCCTCGGCCCGCTAGAGCAGTACTTC.

J is TRBJ2-7 and V is TRBV5-1; TRBD2 aligns across 7 bases. The germline V gene has CDR1 SGHRS and CDR2 YFSETQ. V gave up 0 bases and J gave up 2 bases; unmatched junction bases: 14. CDR3 length: 18 amino acids. In nucleotides, the CDR3 is TGCGCCAGCAGCTTGGACGCGTCCGGAGCGGGACCACCCTACGAGCAGTACTTC. This encodes CASSLDASGAGPPYEQYF.

The chain recombines TRBV7-2 with TRBJ2-7; 7 nucleotides line up with TRBD1. This CDR3 region has 13 residues. The J segment lost 7 bases and the V segment lost 5 bases, leaving 8 bases of the junction unmatched. Germline CDR1 SGHTA, CDR2 FQGNSA. The CDR3 region has the DNA TGTGCCAGCAGCATAAGACAGGGTGGGGAGCAGTACTTC. Translation gives CASSIRQGGEQYF. Full variable domain (remainder filled in from reference TRBV7-2 and TRBJ2-7): GAGVSQSPSNKVTEKGKDVELRCDPISGHTALYWYRQSLGQGLEFLIYFQGNSAPDKSGLPSDRFSAERTGGSVSTLTIQRTQQEDSAVYLCASSIRQGGEQYFGPGTRLTVT.

V is TRBV15 and J is TRBJ2-3; possibly TRBD1 for D (5 bases). V shed 5 bases and J shed 7 bases, with 19 bases lying between them. From germline, CDR1 is LNHNV and CDR2 YYDKDF (reference sequence). This CDR3 spans 15 amino acids. CDR3 in DNA: TGTGCCACCAGCGAGACCCAAGGGGCACAACATACGCAGTATTTT. Its protein product is CATSETQGAQHTQYF. Looking up the rest from reference TRBV15 and TRBJ2-3 gives the full variable domain: DAMVIQNPRYQVTQFGKPVTLSCSQTLNHNVMYWYQQKSSQAPKLLFHYYDKDFNNEADTPDNFQSRRPNTSFCFLDIRSPGLGDTAMYLCATSETQGAQHTQYFGPGTRLTVL.

The genes are TRBV9 and TRBJ1-1; D not resolved. This CDR3 spans 13 amino acids. Germline-derived CDR1 and CDR2 are SGDLS and YYNGEE. V dropped 0 bases and J dropped 6 bases, with 9 bases sitting between them. In DNA, the CDR3 is TGTGCCAGCAGCGTAGACTGGGGTTCTGAAGCTTTCTTT. It encodes CASSVDWGSEAFF.

The genes are TRBV7-3 and TRBJ2-7; 8 nucleotides agree with TRBD1. Germline assignment: CDR1 SGHTA and CDR2 FQGTGA. The CDR3 loop spans 16 amino acids. The V and J ends lost 1 base and 2 bases, in that order; junction bases with no gene match: 7. CDR3 amino acids: CASSLSMTGDPYEQYF. The CDR3 bases are TGTGCCAGCAGCTTAAGTATGACAGGGGACCCCTACGAGCAGTACTTC.